This TCR beta chain was sequenced in a study of cytomegalovirus exposure and HLA in healthy donors. Comment on this clone: A read error may account for a junction end that differs from germline.

Clones were sequenced by immunoSEQ multiplex PCR, and TCRdb holds only the in-frame ones, with some missing. This table holds 50,000 to 65,000 clones, 90% to 96% found once. From germline, CDR1 is SGHVS and CDR2 FNYEAQ. This CDR3 is 13 amino acids long. This rearrangement joins TRBV7-6 to TRBJ1-6, with D uncertain. This sequence originates from a woman under 30 in good health and CMV-seronegative. The sequencing input was PBMCs. The CDR3 here is CGSSFNINSPLHF. In DNA, the CDR3 is TGTGGCAGCAGCTTCAACATTAATTCACCCCTCCACTTT.